This entry lists 20 T cell receptor beta chains sequenced from one sample in a study of T cell clonality in common variable immunodeficiency. The data were produced by immunoSEQ multiplex PCR, yet TCRdb's version contains in-frame clones alone and is incomplete. Observed in the sample are fewer than 75,000 clones, none of them singletons. Sequencing was performed on peripheral blood mononuclear cells. Every receptor here comes from a person aged 18 to 70 in good health.

This clone was counted ten times or more. The CDR3 end is not reached by the read, which stops 3 residues before it; the germline J gene fills it in. The chain is built from TRBV13 and TRBJ2-1; 11 nucleotides agree with TRBD2. After removal of 2 bases from V and 3 bases from J, the junction contained 9 bases not matched to a gene. Germline V CDR1 and CDR2: PRHDT, FYEKMQ (reference sequence). The CDR3 is 18 amino acids. CDR3 bases read: TGTGCCAGCAGCTTACAACTAGCGGGAGTAAGGTTCTACAATGAG. Encoded protein: CASSLQLAGVRFYNE. The entire CDR3 sequence reads CASSLQLAGVRFYNEQFF. The full variable domain, in which reference TRBV13 and TRBJ2-1 provide the parts outside the CDR3, is AAGVIQSPRHLIKEKRETATLKCYPIPRHDTVYWYQQGPGQDPQFLISFYEKMQSDKGSIPDRFSAQQFSDYHSELNMSSLELGDSALYFCASSLQLAGVRFYNEQFFGPGTRLTVL.

This clone was detected many times. Read sequence stops 3 residues before the CDR3 end, and the germline J gene provides the missing end. V usage is TRBV20-1 and J usage is TRBJ2-5; D remains unclear. V was cut by 6 bases and J by 2 bases, with 10 bases left in between. This CDR3 is 12 amino acids long. CDR1 and CDR2 (germline): DFQATT, SNEGSKA (reference sequence). CDR3 DNA (partial): TGCAGTGCCCTATATGATCAAGAGACC. Translation gives CSALYDQET. Given in full, the CDR3 is CSALYDQETQYF.

This clone came up a few times. CDR3 DNA, as far as it was read: TGTGCCAGAAGCTGGAAGGGGACAGAAACCTACGAG. Residues: CARSWKGTETYE. The entire CDR3 protein reads CARSWKGTETYEQYF. The chain is built from TRBV5-3 and TRBJ2-7; TRBD1 aligns across 7 bases. With the read ending 3 residues before the CDR3 end, the germline J gene is used to fill in that end. TRBV5-3 is noted as an ORF with a role that remains uncertain. This CDR3 is 15 amino acids long. The V gene end was trimmed by 3 bases and the J gene end by 2 bases; junction bases not matched to a gene: 8.

This clone has ten or more counts. The DNA ends 3 residues before the CDR3 does, and the rest of the CDR3 is filled in from the germline J gene. The chain couples TRBV6-2 or TRBV6-3 to TRBJ1-4, with TRBD1 matching over 10 bases. J gave up 4 bases and V 4 bases, and 6 bases lay outside the gene matches. This CDR3 is 16 amino acids long. From germline, CDR1 is MNHEY and CDR2 SVGEGT. The part of the CDR3 DNA that was read is TGTGCCAGCAGTTTCGGACAGGGGGTGTTTAATGAAAAA. Protein product: CASSFGQGVFNEK. The whole CDR3 reads CASSFGQGVFNEKLFF.

This clone was seen many times. The read terminates 3 residues ahead of where the CDR3 ends, so the germline J gene completes it. The chain recombines TRBV4-1 with TRBJ2-1; 10 nucleotides line up with TRBD2. CDR1 and CDR2 from the germline V gene are MGHRA and YSYEKL. The CDR3 sequence is 16 residues long. With V trimmed by 4 bases and J by 2 bases, 5 bases remained unmatched. CDR3 sequence reads: CASSPLAGVPYNEQFF. The CDR3 DNA, read in part, is TGCGCCAGCAGCCCCCTAGCGGGGGTCCCCTACAATGAG.

This clone has at least ten counts. CDR3 sequence reads: CASSGDREGYTF. CDR3 DNA, as far as it was read: TGTGCCAGCAGTGGAGACAGGGAAGGC. The rearrangement uses TRBV2 and TRBJ1-2; 7 bases map to TRBD1. The CDR3 end falls 3 residues outside the read, so it is completed with the germline J gene. The germline gives CDR1 SNHLY, CDR2 FYNNEI. This CDR3 contains 12 residues.

As to this clone: The read falls 3 residues short of the CDR3 end, and the missing part is taken from the germline J gene. This chain connects TRBV30 to TRBJ2-1; D gene unclear. The germline V gene encodes CDR1 GTSNPN and CDR2 SVGIG (reference sequence). The germline V and J ends were trimmed by 5 bases and 8 bases, with 13 bases remaining between them. The CDR3 runs 12 residues. The CDR3: CAWAPDSHEQFF. The sequenced part of the CDR3 DNA is TGTGCCTGGGCCCCAGATTCTCATGAG.

Ten or more counts support this clone. The read ends 3 residues before the CDR3 terminus; that terminus is restored from the germline J gene. V usage is TRBV6-2 or TRBV6-3 and J usage is TRBJ2-5; 8 positions agree with TRBD2. Looked up from germline, CDR1 is MNHEY and CDR2 is SVGEGT. The V gene end was trimmed by 7 bases and the J gene end by 2 bases; junction bases not matched to a gene: 6. CDR3 length: 14 amino acids. The sequenced CDR3 bases are TGTGCCAGCACCCTACGGGGGGGGCAAGAGACC. Amino acid sequence: CASTLRGGQET. The entire CDR3 sequence reads CASTLRGGQETQYF.

This clone was counted ten times or more. The sequenced fragment ends 3 residues before the CDR3 boundary, so the rest is inferred from the germline J gene. The chain employs TRBV29-1 and TRBJ1-1; 8 positions agree with TRBD1. This CDR3 comprises 14 residues. With V trimmed by 8 bases and J by 3 bases, 11 bases remained unmatched. Germline values: CDR1 SQVTM, CDR2 ANQGSEA. The CDR3 DNA, read in part, is TGCAGCACAAGGCCTACAGGGGGGGACACTGAA. It specifies CSTRPTGGDTE. The whole CDR3 is CSTRPTGGDTEAFF.

Many counts were recorded for this clone. CDR3 DNA, as far as it was read: TGTGCCAGCAGTTTTTTGGCGGGAGTAGAAGATACG. Its protein product is CASSFLAGVEDT. The CDR3 as a whole reads CASSFLAGVEDTQYF. The chain couples TRBV12-3 or TRBV12-4 to TRBJ2-3; 7 positions match TRBD2. The CDR3 goes on 3 residues after the read ends, and that part is filled in from the germline J gene. V was pared by 3 bases and J by 5 bases, with 8 bases of the junction left unmatched. The CDR3 sequence is 15 residues long.

This clone has at least ten counts. The covered CDR3 bases are TGTGCCAGTAGTATCGAACAGGGCGGTCTATACACTGAA. This codes for CASSIEQGGLYTE. The full-length CDR3 reads as CASSIEQGGLYTEAFF. The V call is TRBV19, the J call TRBJ1-1, with TRBD1 as a possible D gene (6 bases). The read gets to within 3 residues of the CDR3 end, and the germline J gene fills in the rest. Germline assignment: CDR1 LNHDA and CDR2 SQIVND (reference sequence). Between the trimmed V and J ends, which lost 3 bases and 3 bases, there was a span of 17 bases. The CDR3 runs to 16 residues.

This clone has a count of ten or more. The DNA ends 3 residues before the CDR3 does, and the rest of the CDR3 is filled in from the germline J gene. The rearrangement uses TRBV19 and TRBJ1-5, with TRBD1 matching over 9 bases. Trimming removed 6 bases from V and 7 bases from J; junction bases left unmatched: 7. The CDR3 has 14 amino acids. CDR1 is LNHDA, CDR2 SQIVND, per germline (reference sequence). CDR3 in amino acids: CASSPGTGWQPQHF. The part of the CDR3 DNA that was read is TGTGCCAGTAGCCCCGGGACAGGGTGGCAGCCC.

This clone was picked up many times. The DNA ends 3 residues before the CDR3 does, and the rest of the CDR3 is filled in from the germline J gene. This chain connects TRBV12-3 or TRBV12-4 to TRBJ2-7, with TRBD1 as a possible D gene (6 bases). The ends were cut back, 1 base at V and 1 base at J, with 14 bases in the middle. The CDR3 totals 16 residues. CDR3 residues: CASSLVVGRGSYEQYF. CDR3 DNA (partial): TGTGCCAGCAGTTTAGTCGTCGGCAGGGGATCCTACGAG.

A few counts support this clone. The sequenced fragment ends 3 residues before the CDR3 boundary, so the rest is inferred from the germline J gene. The V and J genes are TRBV13 and TRBJ1-2, with TRBD1 as a possible D gene (5 bases). The CDR3 is 15 amino acids. CDR1 PRHDT and CDR2 FYEKMQ come from the germline V gene (reference sequence). Trimming stripped 5 bases from V and 3 bases from J, with 16 bases between. The CDR3 bases that were read are TGTGCCAGCAGCCCCCAGGGTGGGGTAGACTATGGC. It specifies CASSPQGGVDYG. The CDR3 in full is CASSPQGGVDYGYTF.

This clone was found many times. The CDR3 end lies 3 residues beyond the end of the read and is filled in from the germline J gene. The rearrangement joins TRBV20-1 to TRBJ2-1; 8 bases fit TRBD2. Unmatched junction bases numbered 13, after V lost 0 bases and J lost 6 bases. In germline, CDR1 is DFQATT, CDR2 SNEGSKA (reference sequence). This CDR3 contains 17 residues. Incomplete CDR3 DNA: TGCAGTGCTAGAGATACCCAGCGGGAGTCGACCACCAATGAG. This sequence encodes CSARDTQRESTTNE. The complete CDR3 reads CSARDTQRESTTNEQFF.

This clone showed up many times. The read gets to within 3 residues of the CDR3 end, and the germline J gene fills in the rest. This chain uses TRBV6-1 with TRBJ1-2; tentatively, D is TRBD1 (5 bases). Trimming removed 4 bases from V and 5 bases from J, with 14 bases in between. Germline V CDR1 and CDR2: MNHNS, SASEGT. The CDR3 has 14 amino acids. The covered CDR3 bases are TGTGCCAGCAGTGTCGGAGACAGTATTTATGGC. This sequence encodes CASSVGDSIYG. The full CDR3 reads CASSVGDSIYGYTF.

As to this clone: The read ends 3 residues early relative to the CDR3; the germline J gene fills the gap. This sequence joins TRBV5-1 and TRBJ2-1; TRBD2 matches 10 bases. CDR1 is SGHRS, CDR2 YFSETQ, per germline. V was clipped by 2 bases and J by 6 bases; unmatched bases: 20. CDR3 length equals 20 residues. The CDR3 bases that were read are TGCGCCAGCAGCTTTGGTTCCAGCGGGGGGGGCCAGGTCACCAGCAATGAG. Its translation is CASSFGSSGGGQVTSNE. The entire CDR3 reads CASSFGSSGGGQVTSNEQFF. Looking up the rest from reference TRBV5-1 and TRBJ2-1 gives the full variable domain: KAGVTQTPRYLIKTRGQQVTLSCSPISGHRSVSWYQQTPGQGLQFLFEYFSETQRNKGNFPGRFSGRQFSNSRSEMNVSTLELGDSALYLCASSFGSSGGGQVTSNEQFFGPGTRLTVL.

This clone has a count of ten or more. The read falls 3 residues short of the CDR3 end, and the missing part is taken from the germline J gene. The J gene is TRBJ1-1, the V gene TRBV7-9; perhaps TRBD1 as D (6 bases). Per the germline V gene, CDR1 is SEHNR and CDR2 is FQNEAQ (reference sequence). This CDR3 contains 15 residues. V shed 5 bases and J shed 5 bases, with 18 bases lying between them. The sequenced part of the CDR3 DNA is TGTGCCAGCAGCATAGAAGGGGGTTTGTGGACTGAA. It is translated as CASSIEGGLWTE. In full, the CDR3 is CASSIEGGLWTEAFF. The full variable domain, rest sourced from reference TRBV7-9 and TRBJ1-1, is DTGVSQNPRHKITKRGQNVTFRCDPISEHNRLYWYRQTLGQGPEFLTYFQNEAQLEKSRLLSDRFSAERPKGSFSTLEIQRTEQGDSAMYLCASSIEGGLWTEAFFGQGTRLTVV.

This clone was detected ten times or more. Read data end 3 residues before the CDR3 end; the end is taken from the germline J gene. The chain links TRBV29-1 to TRBJ2-7, with 8 bases fitting TRBD2. This CDR3 contains 15 residues. The V segment lost 5 bases and the J segment 0 bases; nucleotides outside the gene matches: 9. Looked up from germline, CDR1 is SQVTM and CDR2 is ANQGSEA. CDR3 sequence reads: CSVLAKGTSSYEQYF. The CDR3 DNA, read in part, is TGCAGCGTTCTTGCAAAAGGGACTAGCTCCTACGAG.

This clone has a count of ten or more. The CDR3 goes on 3 residues after the read ends, and that part is filled in from the germline J gene. This sequence joins TRBV2 and TRBJ2-1; TRBD1 is a possible D gene (6 bases). Looked up from germline, CDR1 is SNHLY and CDR2 is FYNNEI. This CDR3 has 12 amino acids. Deletions cut 8 bases from V and 9 bases from J, with 14 bases between. The CDR3 loop is CASSYRDTEQFF. The part of the CDR3 DNA that was read is TGTGCCAGCTCCTACAGGGATACTGAG.